Sequencing of this TCR beta chain was carried out in a study of Graves' ophthalmopathy and Graves' hyperthyroidism. The study, taken as a whole, reports: Blood repertoires reportedly contained most expanded thyroid clonotypes above 0.001 frequency.

RNA served as the template for amplifying TCR beta CDR3 regions. HTBI-primed RT-PCR formed the first round, and a multiplex PCR formed the second. TCRdb called the multiplex PCR reads again in MiXCR, with one record for every CDR3 protein. The sample has hundreds of thousands of distinct CDR3 sequences, around 40% seen once. In regard to this clonotype: Its specificity is unknown.

Other autoimmune diseases, uncontrolled infections, pregnancy or lactation led to the exclusion of patients. Sequenced: peripheral blood. The clonotype originates from an adult man with Graves' ophthalmopathy.

The CDR3 DNA reads TGTGCCAGCAGCTTGGTCTTCGGACGGGGGGACCAAGAGACCCAGTACTTC. This encodes CASSLVFGRGDQETQYF. This chain connects TRBV7-9 to TRBJ2-5; 7 bases are shared with TRBD2. The V gene's germline CDR1 is SEHNR and CDR2 FQNEAQ (reference sequence). Trimming at V came to 3 bases and at J to 0 bases, leaving 10 bases not matched to a gene. This CDR3 region has 17 residues.